The 12 T cell receptor beta chains listed next were all sequenced from one sample in a study of blood T cell repertoires in COVID-19. Measured with immunoSEQ multiplex PCR; TCRdb has only the in-frame clones, and not every one. This table holds about 190,000 clones, roughly 77% found once. The sequenced sample consisted of PBMCs or T cells enriched from blood (not recorded which). The source of these receptors is a woman in her 50s with acute COVID-19.

The V gene is TRBV11-2, the J gene TRBJ2-5, with a weak D call TRBD2 (5 bases). Germline-derived CDR1 and CDR2 are SGHAT and FQNNGV. V was clipped by 5 bases and J by 7 bases, with 14 bases between them. This CDR3 spans 13 amino acids. CDR3 residues: CASSPGLSGTQYF. Written as DNA, the CDR3 is TGTGCCAGCAGCCCCGGACTTTCCGGGACCCAGTACTTC. Filled out from reference TRBV11-2 and TRBJ2-5, the complete variable domain reads EAGVAQSPRYKIIEKRQSVAFWCNPISGHATLYWYQQILGQGPKLLIQFQNNGVVDDSQLPKDRFSAERLKGVDSTLKIQPAKLEDSAVYLCASSPGLSGTQYFGPGTRLLVL.

The rearrangement uses TRBV27 and TRBJ2-5, with 7 nucleotides matching TRBD1. J was trimmed by 0 bases and V by 6 bases; bases with no gene match: 10. This CDR3 spans 16 amino acids. Germline V CDR1 and CDR2: MNHEY, SMNVEV (reference sequence). The CDR3 sequence is CASRLGGLGYQETQYF. The CDR3 DNA is TGTGCCAGCAGGTTAGGGGGCTTGGGCTACCAAGAGACCCAGTACTTC.

The chain combines TRBV24-1 with TRBJ2-5, with 7 bases fitting TRBD2. CDR3 length: 16 residues. CDR1 is KGHDR and CDR2 is SFDVKD in the germline V gene. V lost 1 base and J lost 3; bases outside the gene matches: 7. The DNA for the CDR3 is TGTGCCACCAGTGATTTTGGGAGGGAGGTAAAAGAGACCCAGTACTTC. It codes for CATSDFGREVKETQYF.

This clone was recorded a few times. The chain recombines TRBV28 with TRBJ2-2; 11 nucleotides line up with TRBD2. The trim removed 2 bases at V and 2 bases at J, leaving 10 bases unmatched. The V gene's germline CDR1 is MDHEN and CDR2 SYDVKM. This CDR3 spans 19 amino acids. The CDR3 region has the DNA TGTGCCAGCAGTTTAGCATCCTTAGCGGGGGGGCGTAACACCGGGGAGCTGTTTTTT. It specifies CASSLASLAGGRNTGELFF.

The rearrangement joins TRBV28 to TRBJ1-5; D possibly corresponds to TRBD1 (5 bases). The CDR3 loop spans 16 amino acids. Germline CDR1 is MDHEN and CDR2 is SYDVKM. V was pared by 5 bases and J by 6 bases, with 20 bases between. The CDR3 is CASSPGAREVFQPQHF. The CDR3 coding sequence is TGTGCCAGCAGTCCCGGGGCGCGGGAGGTTTTTCAGCCCCAGCATTTT.

Comment on this clone: The same CDR3 is also encoded by other DNA sequences in this sample. The chain employs TRBV19 and TRBJ1-5; maybe TRBD1 (6 bases). The CDR3 is made up of 14 amino acids. Germline loops: CDR1 LNHDA, CDR2 SQIVND (reference sequence). Trimming removed 6 bases from V and 4 bases from J, with 13 bases in between. CDR3: CASSLDSSNQPQHF. The CDR3 DNA sequence: TGTGCCAGTAGCTTGGACAGTTCAAATCAGCCCCAGCATTTT.

The rearrangement links TRBV11-3 to TRBJ2-1, with D tentatively TRBD1 (6 bases). Looked up from germline, CDR1 is SGHNT and CDR2 is YENEEA. This CDR3 has 13 residues. Trimming pared 4 bases from V and 7 bases from J, leaving 11 bases between. CDR3 loop: CASSSGQINEQFF. Written as DNA, the CDR3 is TGTGCCAGCAGCTCCGGACAGATTAATGAGCAGTTCTTC.

The V call is TRBV3-1 (or the pseudogene TRBV3-2), the J call TRBJ2-7; D not resolved. The V gene lost 1 base and the J gene lost 2 bases, with 9 bases spanning the gap. The CDR3 has 14 amino acids. Germline CDR1 and CDR2: LGHDT and YNNKEL (reference sequence). CDR3 loop: CASSQGGKTYEQYV. DNA of the CDR3: TGTGCCAGCAGCCAAGGCGGCAAGACCTACGAGCAGTACGTC.

This clone was counted only a few times. The CDR3 loop reads CASSQDETEYYNSPLHF. The CDR3 nucleotides read TGTGCCAGCAGCCAAGATGAGACAGAATACTATAATTCACCCCTCCACTTT. This rearrangement joins TRBV14 to TRBJ1-6, with D possibly matching TRBD1 (5 bases). The CDR3 loop spans 17 amino acids. Germline assignment: CDR1 SGHDN and CDR2 FVKESK. V was pared by 0 bases and J by 3 bases, with 12 bases between.

The J gene is TRBJ1-4, the V gene TRBV6-6; D gene unclear. CDR1 and CDR2 from the germline V gene are MNHNY and SVGAGI (reference sequence). This CDR3 region has 11 residues. Trimming removed 5 bases at V and 6 bases at J, with 4 bases between. The CDR3 reads CASSPDEKLFF. CDR3 DNA: TGTGCCAGCAGTCCAGATGAAAAACTGTTTTTT.

The chain uses TRBV19 and TRBJ1-1; unclear D gene. The CDR3 is 15 amino acids. The V and J ends lost 2 bases and 1 base respectively, with 11 bases between them. CDR1 LNHDA and CDR2 SQIVND come from the germline V gene (reference sequence). The CDR3 nucleotides are TGTGCCAGTAGTATAACGGGAACACCGAACACTGAAGCTTTCTTT. The encoded protein is CASSITGTPNTEAFF. Filled out from reference TRBV19 and TRBJ1-1, the complete variable domain reads DGGITQSPKYLFRKEGQNVTLSCEQNLNHDAMYWYRQDPGQGLRLIYYSQIVNDFQKGDIAEGYSVSREKKESFPLTVTSAQKNPTAFYLCASSITGTPNTEAFFGQGTRLTVV.

J is TRBJ2-7 and V is TRBV2, with 13 bases aligning to TRBD2. The length of the CDR3 is 15 residues. Germline V gene lookup returns CDR1 SNHLY and CDR2 FYNNEI. V shed 6 bases, J shed 6 bases, and the junction held 8 bases outside the gene matches. CDR3 nucleotide sequence: TGTGCCAGCAGACGGAGACTAGCGGGGGGTCTCGAGCAGTACGTC. It is translated as CASRRRLAGGLEQYV.